This TCR beta chain was retrieved from a study of cytomegalovirus exposure and HLA in healthy donors. PCR employed 60 Vbeta and 13 Jbeta primers. Sequencing was performed with immunoSEQ multiplex PCR; in TCRdb, only in-frame clones are kept and a portion is missing. The top ten hold roughly 2% of the sample, which has 70,000 to 80,000 clones, approximately 78% seen once. A note on this clone: Its target is not known.

Deletions cut 0 bases from V and 7 bases from J, with 7 bases between. Germline-derived CDR1 and CDR2 are GTSNPN and SVGIG (reference sequence). The CDR3 covers 11 residues. Study results and caveats: Analyses of presence and absence presupposed an approximately uniform sequencing depth across donors.

The V call is TRBV30, the J call TRBJ2-7; no clear D. Source material: PBMCs. The source is a young man in good health and CMV-seronegative. The CDR3 sequence is CAWSVLREQYF. In DNA, the CDR3 is TGTGCCTGGAGTGTACTACGGGAGCAGTACTTC.